These 2 T cell receptor beta chains share one sample of origin, sequenced in a study of blood T cell repertoires in COVID-19. The assay was immunoSEQ multiplex PCR, and TCRdb's table has in-frame clones only and misses some. This repertoire shows about 25,000 clones, approximately 80% found once; its top ten account for approximately 6.1%. Sequences were obtained from peripheral blood. The receptors shown here come from a man aged 70-80 years with acute or convalescent COVID-19.

The chain recombines TRBV5-1 with TRBJ1-1, with 9 bases aligning to TRBD1. Germline V gives CDR1 SGHRS, CDR2 YFSETQ. The CDR3 spans 16 residues. V trimming: 4 bases; J trimming: 4 bases; junction bases outside the gene matches: 11. This chain's CDR3 is CASSPNPGTGRTEAFF. The DNA of the CDR3 is TGCGCCAGCAGCCCAAATCCCGGGACAGGGCGCACTGAAGCTTTCTTT.

The chain has TRBV30 and TRBJ1-2, with a possible D match to TRBD1 (6 bases). The V gene's germline CDR1 is GTSNPN and CDR2 SVGIG (reference sequence). The CDR3 contains 14 residues. V lost 4 bases and J 2 bases, leaving 14 bases between the germline ends. CDR3 sequence reads: CAWTLGQINYGYTF. For the CDR3, the DNA is TGTGCCTGGACCCTCGGACAGATCAACTATGGCTACACCTTC.